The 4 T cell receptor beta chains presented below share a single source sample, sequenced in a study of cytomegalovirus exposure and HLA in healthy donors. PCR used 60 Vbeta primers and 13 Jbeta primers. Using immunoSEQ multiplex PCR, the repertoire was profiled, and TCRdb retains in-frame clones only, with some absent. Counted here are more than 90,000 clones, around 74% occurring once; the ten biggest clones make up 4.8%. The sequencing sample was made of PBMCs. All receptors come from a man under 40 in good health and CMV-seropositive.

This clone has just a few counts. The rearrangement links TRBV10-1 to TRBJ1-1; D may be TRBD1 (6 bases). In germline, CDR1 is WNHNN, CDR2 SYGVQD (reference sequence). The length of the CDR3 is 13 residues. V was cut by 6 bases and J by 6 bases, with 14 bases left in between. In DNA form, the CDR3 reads TGCGCCAGCAGGCCGCCCGAGGGGGCTGAAGCTTTCTTT. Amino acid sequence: CASRPPEGAEAFF.

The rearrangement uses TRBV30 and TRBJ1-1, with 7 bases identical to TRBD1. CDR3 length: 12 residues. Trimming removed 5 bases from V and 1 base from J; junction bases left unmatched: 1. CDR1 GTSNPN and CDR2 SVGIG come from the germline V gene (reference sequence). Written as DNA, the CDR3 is TGTGCCTGGGACAGGGCGAACACTGAAGCTTTCTTT. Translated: CAWDRANTEAFF.

CDR3 coding DNA: TGTGCCAGCAGCTTATCCCGGGAGCAGTACTTC. Residues: CASSLSREQYF. This chain joins TRBV5-5 and TRBJ2-7; D ambiguous. CDR3 length: 11 amino acids. Between the trimmed V and J ends, which lost 2 bases and 7 bases, there was a span of 7 bases. Germline V CDR1 and CDR2: SGHKS, YYEKEE (reference sequence).

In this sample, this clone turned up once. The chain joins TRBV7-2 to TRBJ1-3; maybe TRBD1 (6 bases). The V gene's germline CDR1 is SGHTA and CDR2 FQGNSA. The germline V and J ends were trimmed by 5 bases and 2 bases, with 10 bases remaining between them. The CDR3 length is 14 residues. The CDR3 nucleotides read TGTGCCAGCAGCAAAGACAGGACTGGAAACACCATATATTTT. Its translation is CASSKDRTGNTIYF.